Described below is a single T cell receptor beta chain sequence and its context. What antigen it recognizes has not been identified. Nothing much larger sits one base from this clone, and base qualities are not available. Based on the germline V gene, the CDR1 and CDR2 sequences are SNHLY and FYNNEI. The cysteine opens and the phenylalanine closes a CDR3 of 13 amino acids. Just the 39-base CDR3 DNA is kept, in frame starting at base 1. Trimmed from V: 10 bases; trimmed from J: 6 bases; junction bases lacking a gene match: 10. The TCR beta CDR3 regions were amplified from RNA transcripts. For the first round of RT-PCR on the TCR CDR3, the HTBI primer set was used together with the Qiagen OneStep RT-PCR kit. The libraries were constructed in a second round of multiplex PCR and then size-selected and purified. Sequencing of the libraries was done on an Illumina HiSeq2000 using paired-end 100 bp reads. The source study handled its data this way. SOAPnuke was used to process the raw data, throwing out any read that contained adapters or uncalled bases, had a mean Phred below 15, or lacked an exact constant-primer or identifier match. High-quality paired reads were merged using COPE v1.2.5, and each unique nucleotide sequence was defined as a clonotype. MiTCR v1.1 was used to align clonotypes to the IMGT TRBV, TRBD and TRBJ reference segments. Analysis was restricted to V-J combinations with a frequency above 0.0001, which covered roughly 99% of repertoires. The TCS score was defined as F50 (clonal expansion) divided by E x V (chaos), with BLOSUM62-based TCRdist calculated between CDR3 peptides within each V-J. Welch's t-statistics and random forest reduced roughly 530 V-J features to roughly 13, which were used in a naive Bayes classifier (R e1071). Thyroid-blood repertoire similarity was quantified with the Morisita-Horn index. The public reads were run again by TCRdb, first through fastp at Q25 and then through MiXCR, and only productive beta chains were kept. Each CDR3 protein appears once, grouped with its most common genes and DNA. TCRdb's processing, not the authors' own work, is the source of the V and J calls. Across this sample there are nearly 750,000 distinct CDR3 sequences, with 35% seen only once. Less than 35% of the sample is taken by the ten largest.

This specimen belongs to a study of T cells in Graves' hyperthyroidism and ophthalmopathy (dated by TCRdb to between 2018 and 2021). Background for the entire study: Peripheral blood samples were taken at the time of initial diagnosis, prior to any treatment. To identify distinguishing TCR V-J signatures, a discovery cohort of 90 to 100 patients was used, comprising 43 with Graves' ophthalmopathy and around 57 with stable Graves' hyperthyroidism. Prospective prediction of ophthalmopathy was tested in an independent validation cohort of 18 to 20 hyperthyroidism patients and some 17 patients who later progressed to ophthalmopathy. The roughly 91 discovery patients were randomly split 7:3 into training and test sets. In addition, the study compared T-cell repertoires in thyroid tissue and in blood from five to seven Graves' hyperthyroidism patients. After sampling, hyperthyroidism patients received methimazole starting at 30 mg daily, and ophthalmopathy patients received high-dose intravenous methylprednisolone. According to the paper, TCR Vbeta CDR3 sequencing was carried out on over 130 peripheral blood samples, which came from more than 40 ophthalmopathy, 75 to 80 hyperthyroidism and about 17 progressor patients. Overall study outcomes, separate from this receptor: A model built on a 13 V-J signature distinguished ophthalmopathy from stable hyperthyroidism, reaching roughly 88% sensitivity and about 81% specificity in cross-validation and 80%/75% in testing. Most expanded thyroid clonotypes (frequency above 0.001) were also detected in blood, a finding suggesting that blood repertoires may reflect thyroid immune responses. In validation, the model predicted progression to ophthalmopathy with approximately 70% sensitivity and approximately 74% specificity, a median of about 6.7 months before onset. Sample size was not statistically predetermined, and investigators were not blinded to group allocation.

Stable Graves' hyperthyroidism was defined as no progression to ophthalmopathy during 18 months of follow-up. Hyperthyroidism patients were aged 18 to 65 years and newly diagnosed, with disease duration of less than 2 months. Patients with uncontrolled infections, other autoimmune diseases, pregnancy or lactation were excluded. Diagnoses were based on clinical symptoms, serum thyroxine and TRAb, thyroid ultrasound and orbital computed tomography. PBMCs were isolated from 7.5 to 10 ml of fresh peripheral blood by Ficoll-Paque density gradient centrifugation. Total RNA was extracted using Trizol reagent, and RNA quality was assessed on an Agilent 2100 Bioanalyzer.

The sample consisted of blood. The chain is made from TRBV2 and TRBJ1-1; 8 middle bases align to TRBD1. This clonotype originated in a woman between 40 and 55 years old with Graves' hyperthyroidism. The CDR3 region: CATRSGGGAEAFF. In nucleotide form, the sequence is TGTGCCACGCGGTCAGGGGGCGGCGCTGAAGCTTTCTTT.